This entry is about one T cell receptor (beta chain). The antigen is not known. This sample stems from a study of vaccination effects on CD4 cells after COVID-19. In germline, CDR1 is SGHDT, CDR2 YYEEEE. CDR3 length: 17 residues. V lost 1 base and J lost 9; bases outside the gene matches: 11. Antigen-specific CD4+ T cell clonotypes were called by their expansion after viral peptide-pool culture in ViraFEST. Having been cultured for ten to eleven days, the cells underwent CD4+ T cell isolation. The person's infection with SARS-CoV-2, confirmed by PCR, took place between March and December 2020. Clones were read by immunoSEQ multiplex PCR, and TCRdb kept only the in-frame ones, dropping some. The table records around 30,000 clones, around 66% of them present only once.

This TCR was sampled from a human donor who had a prior SARS-CoV-2 infection. This chain joins TRBV5-6 and TRBJ2-2; TRBD1 matches at 11 bases. Here the sequenced sample was CD4+ T cells from PBMCs cultured with SARS-CoV-2 spike peptides, taken before COVID-19 vaccination. DNA for the CDR3: TGTGCCAGCAGCTTGCCCACCGGGACAGGGGGGAGCCGGGAGCTGTTTTTT. Its translation is CASSLPTGTGGSRELFF. Together with reference TRBV5-6 and TRBJ2-2, the CDR3 gives the full variable domain: DAGVTQSPTHLIKTRGQQVTLRCSPKSGHDTVSWYQQALGQGPQFIFQYYEEEERQRGNFPDRFSGHQFPNYSSELNVNALLLGDSALYLCASSLPTGTGGSRELFFGEGSRLTVL.